This TCR beta chain came from a study of CD8 T cells in ankylosing spondylitis. The study, taken as a whole, reports: Those disease-linked clones were CD8+; they were also relatively rare in peripheral blood.

TCRdb passed the 5' RACE reads through MiXCR, listing each CDR3 protein once. The data show nearly 350,000 distinct CDR3 sequences, roughly 14% seen once. Germline V lookup: CDR1 MNHNS, CDR2 SASEGT. V was clipped by 7 bases and J by 12 bases, with 24 bases between them. The CDR3 contains 14 residues. Remarks on this clonotype: What it binds is unknown.

This TCR derives from a male donor with ankylosing spondylitis or in good health (not recorded which). The specimen was blood, either unsorted or a sorted T cell fraction (not recorded which). V and J are TRBV6-1 and TRBJ1-1; weak D call: TRBD1 (5 bases). In DNA form, the CDR3 reads TGTGCCAGCACCGGGGGGGGAGGTGGCCTTATGACTTTCTTT. The encoded protein is CASTGGGGGLMTFF.